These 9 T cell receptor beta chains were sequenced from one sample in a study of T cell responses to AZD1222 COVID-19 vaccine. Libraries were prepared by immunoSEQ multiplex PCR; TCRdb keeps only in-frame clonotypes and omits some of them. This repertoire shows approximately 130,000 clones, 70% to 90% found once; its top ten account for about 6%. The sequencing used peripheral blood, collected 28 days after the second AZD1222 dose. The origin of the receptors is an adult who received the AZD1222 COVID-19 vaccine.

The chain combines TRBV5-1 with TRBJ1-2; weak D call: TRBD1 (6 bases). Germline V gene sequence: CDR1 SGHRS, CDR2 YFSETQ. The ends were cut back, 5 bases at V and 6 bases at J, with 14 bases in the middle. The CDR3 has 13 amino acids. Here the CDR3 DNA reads TGCGCCAGCAGAGCAGGGGATGCTAATGGCTACACCTTC. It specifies CASRAGDANGYTF. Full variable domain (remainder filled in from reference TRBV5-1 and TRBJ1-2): KAGVTQTPRYLIKTRGQQVTLSCSPISGHRSVSWYQQTPGQGLQFLFEYFSETQRNKGNFPGRFSGRQFSNSRSEMNVSTLELGDSALYLCASRAGDANGYTFGSGTRLTVV.

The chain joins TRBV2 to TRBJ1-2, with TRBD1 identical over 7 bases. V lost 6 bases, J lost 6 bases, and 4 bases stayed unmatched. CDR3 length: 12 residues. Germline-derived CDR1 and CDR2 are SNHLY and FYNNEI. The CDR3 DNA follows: TGTGCCAGCAGCCTACAGGGGAATGGCTACACCTTC. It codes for CASSLQGNGYTF.

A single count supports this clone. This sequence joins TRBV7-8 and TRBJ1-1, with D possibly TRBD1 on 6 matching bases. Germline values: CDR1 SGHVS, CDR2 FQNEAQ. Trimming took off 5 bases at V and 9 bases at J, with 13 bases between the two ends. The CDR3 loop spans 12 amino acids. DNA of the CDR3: TGTGCCAGCAGCCTTGACAGGTCAAAAGCTTTCTTT. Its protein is CASSLDRSKAFF.

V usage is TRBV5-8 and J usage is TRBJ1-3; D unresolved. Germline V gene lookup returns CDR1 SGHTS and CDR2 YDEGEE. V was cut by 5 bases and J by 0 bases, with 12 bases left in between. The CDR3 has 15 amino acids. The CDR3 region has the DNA TGTGCCAGCAGGGACTTTGGAGGCTCTGGAAACACCATATATTTT. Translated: CASRDFGGSGNTIYF.

The CDR3 DNA follows: TGTGCCTGGAGTGTAGGGCAGGGATACACTGAAGCTTTCTTT. Translating gives CAWSVGQGYTEAFF. The chain couples TRBV30 to TRBJ1-1, with D possibly matching TRBD1 (5 bases). V was cut by 0 bases and J by 3 bases, with 11 bases left in between. Germline-derived CDR1 and CDR2 are GTSNPN and SVGIG (reference sequence). The CDR3 contains 14 residues. The entire variable domain, with the rest obtained from reference TRBV30 and TRBJ1-1, is as follows: SQTIHQWPATLVQPVGSPLSLECTVEGTSNPNLYWYRQAAGRGLQLLFYSVGIGQISSEVPQNLSASRPQDRQFILSSKKLLLSDSGFYLCAWSVGQGYTEAFFGQGTRLTVV.

The CDR3 loop reads CASSERRTRYEQYF. The CDR3, as DNA: TGTGCCAGCAGTGAAAGGCGCACTAGGTACGAGCAGTACTTC. The chain has TRBV6-1 and TRBJ2-7; D might be TRBD2 (5 bases). The CDR3 runs to 14 residues. V was cut by 2 bases and J by 4 bases, with 12 bases left in between. CDR1 is MNHNS, CDR2 SASEGT, per germline.

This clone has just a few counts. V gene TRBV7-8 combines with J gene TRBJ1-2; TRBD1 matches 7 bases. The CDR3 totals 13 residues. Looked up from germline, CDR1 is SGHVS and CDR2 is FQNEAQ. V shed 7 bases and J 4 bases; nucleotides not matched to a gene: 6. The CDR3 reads CASTRTGFYGYTF. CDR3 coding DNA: TGTGCCAGCACCCGGACAGGCTTCTATGGCTACACCTTC.

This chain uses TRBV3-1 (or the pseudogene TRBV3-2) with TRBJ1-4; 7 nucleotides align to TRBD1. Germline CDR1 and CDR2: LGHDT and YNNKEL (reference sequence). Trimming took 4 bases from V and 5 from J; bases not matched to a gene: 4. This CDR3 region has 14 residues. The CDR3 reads CASSLTGRNEKLFF. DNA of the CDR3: TGTGCCAGCAGCCTGACAGGGAGGAATGAAAAACTGTTTTTT.

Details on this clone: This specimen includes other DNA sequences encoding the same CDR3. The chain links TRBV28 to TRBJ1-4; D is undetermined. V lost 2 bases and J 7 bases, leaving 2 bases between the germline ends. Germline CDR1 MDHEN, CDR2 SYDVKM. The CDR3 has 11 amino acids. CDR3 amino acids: CASSLREKLFF. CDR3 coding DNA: TGTGCCAGCAGTTTACGTGAAAAACTGTTTTTT.